This T cell receptor beta chain originates from a study of blood T cell repertoires in COVID-19. Study at large: The samples span acute and convalescent COVID-19 from the United States, Italy and Spain. From T cells, B-cell-depleted T cells, or PBMCs came the material, which was cDNA or gDNA.

V lost 1 base and J 3 bases, leaving 9 bases between the germline ends. Looked up from germline, CDR1 is LNHDA and CDR2 is SQIVND (reference sequence). The CDR3 extends over 15 amino acids. In the source study's methods: Reference gene primer amplification in the assay estimated nucleated cell counts. TCRdb's copy holds only in-frame clones and misses some; the assay was immunoSEQ multiplex PCR. That table is the source of V, J and clone size, and D and trimming were worked out from the DNA. The table includes approximately 300,000 clones, approximately 86% detected once. This sequence joins TRBV19 and TRBJ2-2; TRBD1 might be the D (5 bases). The sequence was collected from a woman in her fifties or sixties with active or convalescent COVID-19. The specimen sequenced was peripheral blood. CDR3 sequence (DNA): TGTGCCAGTAGTATAGGGGGCAGGGACACCGGGGAGCTGTTTTTT. Its protein product is CASSIGGRDTGELFF.